This entry lists 9 T cell receptor beta chains sequenced from one sample in a study of T cells in Graves' hyperthyroidism and ophthalmopathy. TCR beta CDR3 regions were amplified from RNA transcripts. TCR CDR3 regions were first amplified by RT-PCR with HTBI primers. TCRdb fed the multiplex PCR reads into MiXCR, producing one record per CDR3 protein. The sample has fewer than 750,000 distinct CDR3 sequences; under 15% are singletons. Sequencing was performed on blood. The receptors come from a woman aged 40 to 50 with Graves' ophthalmopathy.

The chain uses TRBV3-1 and TRBJ2-4, with D tentatively TRBD2 (5 bases). The CDR3 covers 17 residues. The germline CDR1 and CDR2 sequences are LGHDT and YNNKEL (reference sequence). V shed 5 bases and J shed 0 bases, with 17 bases lying between them. This CDR3 reads CASSDRGGGLAKNIQYF. Here the CDR3 DNA reads TGTGCCAGCAGCGATCGAGGCGGAGGCCTAGCCAAAAACATTCAGTACTTC.

The chain recombines TRBV6-1 with TRBJ1-5; 9 positions match TRBD1. The junction had 5 bases not matched to a gene; V was cut back by 6 bases and J by 2 bases. The germline CDR1 and CDR2 sequences are MNHNS and SASEGT. The CDR3 totals 15 residues. The CDR3 DNA sequence: TGTGCCAGCAGAAGGACAGGGGTTGGCAATCAGCCCCAGCATTTT. It codes for CASRRTGVGNQPQHF.

This clonotype came up many times. The J gene is TRBJ2-2, the V gene TRBV6-5; D might be TRBD1 (6 bases). CDR1 and CDR2 from the germline V gene are MNHEY and SVGAGI. With 5 bases removed from V and 4 bases from J, the gap between germline ends came to 14 bases. The CDR3 loop spans 15 amino acids. CDR3 sequence (DNA): TGTGCCAGCAGTCGACAGGTTTACGGCACCGGGGAGCTGTTTTTT. It is translated as CASSRQVYGTGELFF.

This clonotype was detected ten times or more. The chain joins TRBV6-2 or TRBV6-3 to TRBJ2-5; D possibly uses TRBD1 or TRBD2 (6 bases each). V was clipped by 2 bases and J by 5 bases, with 12 bases between them. The length of the CDR3 is 14 residues. CDR1 MNHEY and CDR2 SVGEGT come from the germline V gene. CDR3 amino acids: CASSYPGAEETQYF. The CDR3 nucleotides are TGTGCCAGCAGTTACCCGGGGGCGGAGGAGACCCAGTACTTC.

The J gene is TRBJ2-5, the V gene TRBV7-3; D is possibly TRBD1 (8 bases). This CDR3 region has 15 residues. Germline-derived CDR1 and CDR2 are SGHTA and FQGTGA. Trimming pared 6 bases from V and 4 bases from J, leaving 18 bases between. CDR3 protein: CASRKGQGGGETQYF. DNA of the CDR3: TGTGCCAGCAGAAAAGGACAGGGCGGGGGAGAGACCCAGTACTTC.

At least ten counts were recorded for this clonotype. The chain recombines TRBV29-1 with TRBJ1-2; D remains unclear. The V gene's germline CDR1 is SQVTM and CDR2 ANQGSEA. This CDR3 is built from 11 residues. V was pared by 7 bases and J by 8 bases, with 14 bases between. CDR3 loop: CSDLGLSGYTF. DNA of the CDR3: TGCAGCGACCTCGGACTGAGCGGCTACACCTTC.

This clonotype was observed many times. The rearrangement joins TRBV2 to TRBJ2-6, with D possibly matching TRBD1 (6 bases). The length of the CDR3 is 17 residues. Trimming removed 0 bases at V and 4 bases at J, with 13 bases between. CDR1 SNHLY and CDR2 FYNNEI come from the germline V gene. The CDR3 protein is CASSEAPTGFGANVLTF. The CDR3 coding sequence is TGTGCCAGCAGTGAAGCCCCCACAGGGTTCGGGGCCAACGTCCTGACTTTC.

This clonotype was observed a handful of times. The V gene is TRBV18, the J gene TRBJ2-2; 10 bases match TRBD2. V shed 0 bases, J shed 6 bases, and the junction held 4 bases outside the gene matches. Germline V gene data show CDR1 as KGHSH and CDR2 as LQKENI. This CDR3 is 16 amino acids long. The CDR3 is CASSPPSGRFAGELFF. CDR3 coding DNA: TGTGCCAGCTCACCACCTAGCGGGAGGTTCGCCGGGGAGCTGTTTTTT. Filled out from reference TRBV18 and TRBJ2-2, the complete variable domain reads NAGVMQNPRHLVRRRGQEARLRCSPMKGHSHVYWYRQLPEEGLKFMVYLQKENIIDESGMPKERFSAEFPKEGPSILRIQQVVRGDSAAYFCASSPPSGRFAGELFFGEGSRLTVL.

In regard to this clonotype: Since a much larger clone is just one base distant, this may be a read error. V usage is TRBV7-2 and J usage is TRBJ2-5, with D possibly being TRBD2 (5 bases). There are 12 residues in the CDR3. From germline, CDR1 is SGHTA and CDR2 FQGNSA. Between the trimmed V and J ends, which lost 3 bases and 9 bases, there was a span of 11 bases. This chain's CDR3 is CASSFMDGAQYF. CDR3 DNA sequence: TGTGCCAGCAGCTTCATGGACGGGGCCCAGTACTTC.